This T cell receptor (beta chain) was sequenced during a study of T cell responses to AZD1222 COVID-19 vaccine. Produced via immunoSEQ multiplex PCR; TCRdb's table is partial and in-frame only. Among approximately 130,000 clones listed, roughly 87% were seen once. The germline gives CDR1 MNHEY, CDR2 SMNVEV (reference sequence). This CDR3 is 8 amino acids long. Study-level points and caveats: Of spike-specific TCRs, nearly half reportedly target regions left unmutated in variants. Most donors were white British, females outnumbered males, and clonal diversity was possibly underestimated. Spike regions recognized by vaccine-associated CD4 TCRs spanned the protein, led by 160-218 and 743-854. Increases in Spike-specific TCR breadth and depth were seen after two AZD1222 doses.

Concerning this clone itself: Its cognate antigen is unknown. Mismatch with germline at one junction end may stem from a read error.

This clonotype was sampled from an adult who received the AZD1222 COVID-19 vaccine. The input for sequencing was peripheral blood, taken 28 days after the second AZD1222 dose. This sequence joins TRBV27 and TRBJ2-5, with D hard to call. The DNA for the CDR3 is TGCCCCCAAGAGACCCAGTACTTC. Protein product: CPQETQYF.